A single sample gave rise to the 19 T cell receptor beta chains below, sequenced in a study of blood T cell repertoires in COVID-19. Some clones are missing from TCRdb's copy, which holds only in-frame ones; the method was immunoSEQ multiplex PCR. This sample has 140,000 to 150,000 clones; 78% occur once, and the top ten carry less than 2%. Specimen: peripheral blood. Receptors originate from an older woman with acute or convalescent COVID-19.

J is TRBJ2-5 and V is TRBV27, with a tentative D call TRBD2 (5 bases). Trimming pared 3 bases from V and 0 bases from J, leaving 8 bases between. The CDR3 is 14 amino acids. CDR1 and CDR2 from the germline V gene are MNHEY and SMNVEV (reference sequence). The CDR3 spells CASSLRADQETQYF. The DNA for the CDR3 is TGTGCCAGCAGTTTGCGAGCGGACCAAGAGACCCAGTACTTC.

The chain uses TRBV9 and TRBJ2-5; 11 bases are a match to TRBD2. The CDR3 totals 15 residues. V gave up 0 bases and J gave up 4 bases; unmatched junction bases: 2. Germline assignment: CDR1 SGDLS and CDR2 YYNGEE. CDR3 coding DNA: TGTGCCAGCAGCGTAGGGACTAGCGGGCCAGAGACCCAGTACTTC. It encodes CASSVGTSGPETQYF.

This clone was seen once. Other nucleotide sequences from this sample produce the same CDR3. The J gene is TRBJ2-7, the V gene TRBV3-1 (or the pseudogene TRBV3-2); 13 nucleotides match TRBD2. The CDR3 is 15 amino acids. Germline CDR1 LGHDT, CDR2 YNNKEL (reference sequence). V gave up 3 bases and J gave up 3 bases; unmatched junction bases: 2. CDR3 sequence reads: CASSQGLAGLYEQYF. In DNA form, the CDR3 reads TGTGCCAGCAGCCAGGGACTAGCGGGGCTCTACGAGCAGTACTTC.

The V and J genes are TRBV5-1 and TRBJ2-1, with TRBD2 matching over 12 bases. This CDR3 has 20 amino acids. V shed 1 base and J 4 bases; nucleotides not matched to a gene: 15. Germline loops: CDR1 SGHRS, CDR2 YFSETQ. The CDR3 loop is CASSLYRTSGATLRYNEQFF. CDR3 in DNA: TGCGCCAGCAGCTTGTATAGGACTAGCGGGGCAACACTACGTTACAATGAGCAGTTCTTC.

The rearrangement uses TRBV28 and TRBJ2-7, with D unclear. The CDR3 covers 13 residues. Per the germline V gene, CDR1 is MDHEN and CDR2 is SYDVKM. Trimming shortened V by 6 bases and J by 0 bases, and 9 bases separated the two germline ends. CDR3 in DNA: TGTGCCAGCAGGGTAGATTCCTCCTACGAGCAGTACTTC. Translating gives CASRVDSSYEQYF.

The rearrangement joins TRBV27 to TRBJ1-2; D might be TRBD1 (5 bases). Trimming removed 5 bases from V and 5 bases from J, with 15 bases in between. Per the germline V gene, CDR1 is MNHEY and CDR2 is SMNVEV (reference sequence). This CDR3 comprises 14 residues. The CDR3 DNA is TGTGCCAGCAGTGCCGCGGGGGATGTTTATGGCTACACCTTC. Translation: CASSAAGDVYGYTF.

The chain joins TRBV10-3 to TRBJ2-5; 8 bases map to TRBD2. The V gene end was trimmed by 6 bases and the J gene end by 3 bases; junction bases not matched to a gene: 3. This CDR3 is built from 13 residues. CDR1 and CDR2 (germline): ENHRY, SYGVKD. Here the CDR3 DNA reads TGTGCCATCAGCCTTAGCGGGAAAGAGACCCAGTACTTC. Translation: CAISLSGKETQYF.

V and J are TRBV10-3 and TRBJ2-1; maybe TRBD1 (5 bases). This CDR3 is 14 amino acids long. The germline V gene has CDR1 ENHRY and CDR2 SYGVKD. V was trimmed by 6 bases and J by 5 bases, leaving 14 bases between them. The CDR3 sequence is CAISERQSDNEQFF. The CDR3 region has the DNA TGTGCCATCAGCGAAAGACAGAGCGACAATGAGCAGTTCTTC.

This clone appeared once. The chain carries TRBV28 and TRBJ1-4, with D unclear. The CDR3 is 14 amino acids. The germline V and J ends were trimmed by 8 bases and 4 bases, with 14 bases remaining between them. Per germline, CDR1 MDHEN and CDR2 SYDVKM. CDR3 in DNA: TGTGCCAGCCTGTCTGTTGTGAGTAATGAAAAACTGTTTTTT. Amino acids: CASLSVVSNEKLFF.

The chain recombines TRBV7-2 with TRBJ1-5, with no clear D. Germline CDR1 SGHTA, CDR2 FQGNSA. The V gene lost 3 bases and the J gene lost 5 bases, with 8 bases spanning the gap. The length of the CDR3 is 13 residues. CDR3 sequence: CASSFGTYQPQHF. CDR3 nucleotides: TGTGCCAGCAGCTTCGGTACCTATCAGCCCCAGCATTTT. The full variable domain, completed using reference TRBV7-2 and TRBJ1-5, is GAGVSQSPSNKVTEKGKDVELRCDPISGHTALYWYRQSLGQGLEFLIYFQGNSAPDKSGLPSDRFSAERTGGSVSTLTIQRTQQEDSAVYLCASSFGTYQPQHFGDGTRLSIL.

V gene TRBV11-2 combines with J gene TRBJ1-5; D is uncertain. V lost 1 base to trimming and J lost 3 bases, with 7 bases between them. The CDR3 totals 14 residues. The germline V gene has CDR1 SGHAT and CDR2 FQNNGV. CDR3 loop: CASSLAGFNQPQHF. The CDR3 DNA reads as TGTGCCAGCAGCTTAGCAGGTTTCAATCAGCCCCAGCATTTT.

This sequence joins TRBV7-6 and TRBJ1-4, with a possible D match to TRBD1 (5 bases). The V end lost 2 bases, the J end lost 6 bases, and 10 bases lay between the germline ends. The CDR3 is 14 residues long. Germline V gene lookup returns CDR1 SGHVS and CDR2 FNYEAQ. This CDR3 reads CASSLKAGYEKLFF. In DNA form, the CDR3 reads TGTGCCAGCAGCTTAAAGGCAGGGTATGAAAAACTGTTTTTT. Supplemented by reference TRBV7-6 and TRBJ1-4, the full variable domain reads GAGVSQSPRYKVTKRGQDVALRCDPISGHVSLYWYRQALGQGPEFLTYFNYEAQQDKSGLPNDRFSAERPEGSISTLTIQRTEQRDSAMYRCASSLKAGYEKLFFGSGTQLSVL.

V usage is TRBV28 and J usage is TRBJ2-6, with TRBD1 as a possible D gene (5 bases). This CDR3 is built from 15 residues. V gave up 4 bases and J gave up 0 bases, with 7 bases separating them. Germline loops: CDR1 MDHEN, CDR2 SYDVKM. The CDR3 protein is CASSYRSSGANVLTF. The DNA of the CDR3 is TGTGCCAGCAGTTACAGGAGCTCTGGGGCCAACGTCCTGACTTTC.

The chain is built from TRBV28 and TRBJ1-4; perhaps TRBD1 as D (6 bases). Germline CDR1 is MDHEN and CDR2 is SYDVKM. The CDR3 has 16 amino acids. The germline V and J ends were trimmed by 2 bases and 3 bases, with 13 bases remaining between them. The CDR3 region has the DNA TGTGCCAGCAGTTTAGGGGTCAGGGGTTCTAATGAAAAACTGTTTTTT. Translating it yields CASSLGVRGSNEKLFF.

The V gene is TRBV3-1 (or the pseudogene TRBV3-2), the J gene TRBJ2-3, with a weak D call TRBD1 (6 bases). The germline V and J ends were trimmed by 2 bases and 0 bases, with 9 bases remaining between them. This CDR3 has 15 amino acids. Germline V lookup: CDR1 LGHDT, CDR2 YNNKEL (reference sequence). CDR3 sequence reads: CASSQLGASTDTQYF. The CDR3 DNA sequence: TGTGCCAGCAGCCAATTGGGGGCTAGCACAGATACGCAGTATTTT.

V is TRBV19 and J is TRBJ1-5, with 8 positions matching TRBD1. V was pared by 5 bases and J by 4 bases, with 7 bases of the junction left unmatched. In germline, CDR1 is LNHDA, CDR2 SQIVND (reference sequence). The CDR3 has 15 amino acids. CDR3 amino acids: CASSGGQVGNQPQHF. For the CDR3, the DNA is TGTGCCAGTAGTGGGGGACAGGTTGGGAATCAGCCCCAGCATTTT.

The chain employs TRBV5-1 and TRBJ2-2; D remains ambiguous. The CDR3 extends over 15 amino acids. The germline V and J ends were trimmed by 2 bases and 4 bases, with 12 bases remaining between them. Germline lookup yields CDR1 SGHRS and CDR2 YFSETQ. As DNA, the CDR3 is TGCGCCAGCAGCTTTAACTTAGCCTCCACCGGGGAGCTGTTTTTT. This codes for CASSFNLASTGELFF.

The chain links TRBV2 to TRBJ2-1; 10 bases align to TRBD1. There are 14 residues in the CDR3. Germline V gene lookup returns CDR1 SNHLY and CDR2 FYNNEI. J was trimmed by 4 bases and V by 8 bases; bases with no gene match: 5. The CDR3 region is CASATGGLYNEQFF. DNA for the CDR3: TGTGCCAGCGCGACAGGGGGCCTATACAATGAGCAGTTCTTC.

In this sample, this clone turned up once. This chain joins TRBV6-5 and TRBJ1-2; D remains unclear. The V and J ends lost 4 bases and 5 bases respectively, with 8 bases between them. From germline, CDR1 is MNHEY and CDR2 SVGAGI. The CDR3 is 12 amino acids. In DNA, the CDR3 is TGTGCCAGCAGTTCAGTGTCTTATGGCTACACCTTC. Its translation: CASSSVSYGYTF.